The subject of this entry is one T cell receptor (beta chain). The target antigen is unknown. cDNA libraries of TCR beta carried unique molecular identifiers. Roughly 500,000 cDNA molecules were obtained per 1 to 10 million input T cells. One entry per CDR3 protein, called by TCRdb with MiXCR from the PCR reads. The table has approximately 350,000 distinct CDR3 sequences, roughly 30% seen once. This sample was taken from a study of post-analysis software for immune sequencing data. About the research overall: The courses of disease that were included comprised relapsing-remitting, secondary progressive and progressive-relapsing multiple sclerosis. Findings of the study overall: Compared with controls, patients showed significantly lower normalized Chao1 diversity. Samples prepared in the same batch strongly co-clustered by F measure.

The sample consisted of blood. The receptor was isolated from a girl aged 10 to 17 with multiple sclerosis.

For the CDR3, the DNA is TGCGCCAGCAGCTCAAGTCCCGGGGAGACCCAGTACTTC. Its protein is CASSSSPGETQYF. This rearrangement joins TRBV4-1 to TRBJ2-5, with D hard to call. V shed 5 bases and J shed 5 bases, with 12 bases lying between them. The CDR3 has 13 residues. Germline V gene data show CDR1 as MGHRA and CDR2 as YSYEKL.